This TCR beta chain was observed in a study of cytomegalovirus exposure and HLA in healthy donors. Whole-study findings and limits: The study listed roughly 160 cytomegalovirus-associated TCR beta chains.

PCR employed 60 Vbeta and 13 Jbeta primers. Sequenced by immunoSEQ multiplex PCR; TCRdb stores in-frame clones only, minus some. The table shows 200,000 or so clones, with 84% occurring only once. With respect to this clone: Antigen specificity is unknown.

Germline V gene sequence: CDR1 SGHTA, CDR2 FQGNSA. The V end was cut by 1 base, the J end by 0 bases, with 22 bases between. The CDR3 covers 19 residues. The sequencing input was PBMCs. The clonotype was recovered from a boy between 10 and 17 years old in good health and CMV-seronegative. The chain is built from TRBV7-2 and TRBJ2-7, with a possible D match to TRBD1 (6 bases). CDR3 sequence: CASSLGPVLRGRSSYEQYF. CDR3 coding DNA: TGTGCCAGCAGCTTAGGCCCGGTTTTGAGGGGGAGAAGCTCCTACGAGCAGTACTTC.